The next 16 T cell receptor beta chains were all read from a single sample in a study of T cells after posttransplantation cyclophosphamide. The assay was immunoSEQ multiplex PCR, and TCRdb's table has in-frame clones only and misses some. Captured here are around 44,000 clones, none seen once; the top ten comprise roughly 2%. The sequenced sample consisted of PBMCs. All receptors come from a man aged 35 to 55 in good health, CMV-negative, and a related stem cell transplant donor.

Only a few counts were recorded for this clone. The rearrangement links TRBV27 to TRBJ2-1, with a weak D call TRBD2 (7 bases). V lost 0 bases and J 1 base, leaving 25 bases between the germline ends. This CDR3 is built from 21 residues. CDR1 and CDR2 (germline): MNHEY, SMNVEV (reference sequence). In DNA, the CDR3 is TGTGCCAGCAGTTTATCTCCCTACAGGGCGAGGGAGCGGGGTTCCTACAATGAGCAGTTCTTC. This codes for CASSLSPYRARERGSYNEQFF.

This clone was picked up a small number of times. The CDR3 reads CARRDRVYQPQHF. The CDR3 DNA reads TGTGCCCGCCGGGACAGGGTGTATCAGCCCCAGCATTTT. This sequence joins TRBV6-4 and TRBJ1-5, with 9 bases that match TRBD1. This CDR3 comprises 13 residues. Unmatched junction bases numbered 7, after V lost 11 bases and J lost 5 bases. Germline V CDR1 and CDR2: MRHNA, SNTAGT.

This clone came up many times. The chain employs TRBV5-1 and TRBJ1-5; 9 bases align to TRBD1. Trimming took 4 bases from V and 6 from J; bases not matched to a gene: 5. Germline V gene data show CDR1 as SGHRS and CDR2 as YFSETQ. The CDR3 contains 14 residues. The CDR3 is CASSTGTGIQPQHF. The CDR3 region has the DNA TGCGCCAGCAGCACCGGGACAGGGATTCAGCCCCAGCATTTT.

This clone came up many times. This chain uses TRBV6-1 with TRBJ1-2; tentatively, D is TRBD1 (6 bases). CDR1 and CDR2 from the germline V gene are MNHNS and SASEGT. This CDR3 spans 14 amino acids. V was cut by 6 bases and J by 2 bases, with 13 bases left in between. For the CDR3, the DNA is TGTGCCAGCAGAGATAGGACAGTGAACTATGGCTACACCTTC. It encodes CASRDRTVNYGYTF.

This clone was detected ten times or more. V is TRBV2 and J is TRBJ2-1; possible D gene TRBD2, 6 bases. The germline V gene encodes CDR1 SNHLY and CDR2 FYNNEI. The CDR3 totals 15 residues. Trimming stripped 7 bases from V and 4 bases from J, with 17 bases between. DNA for the CDR3: TGTGCCAGCAAAACCCGGGACTCCACTTACAATGAGCAGTTCTTC. Translated: CASKTRDSTYNEQFF. Full variable domain (remainder filled in from reference TRBV2 and TRBJ2-1): EPEVTQTPSHQVTQMGQEVILRCVPISNHLYFYWYRQILGQKVEFLVSFYNNEISEKSEIFDDQFSVERPDGSNFTLKIRSTKLEDSAMYFCASKTRDSTYNEQFFGPGTRLTVL.

V usage is TRBV27 and J usage is TRBJ2-5, with 7 positions matching TRBD2. From germline, CDR1 is MNHEY and CDR2 SMNVEV (reference sequence). There are 15 residues in the CDR3. Unmatched junction bases numbered 8, after V lost 6 bases and J lost 1 base. CDR3 sequence reads: CASREWGGTQETQYF. CDR3 nucleotides: TGTGCCAGCAGGGAATGGGGGGGGACCCAAGAGACCCAGTACTTC.

This clone came up many times. The genes are TRBV27 and TRBJ2-1; the D is unclear. CDR1 is MNHEY and CDR2 is SMNVEV in the germline V gene (reference sequence). The CDR3 is 13 residues long. Trimming left V 5 bases short and J 9 bases short, with 14 bases between. CDR3 sequence (DNA): TGTGCCAGCAGTCCCCTGGTGGAGTTTGAGCAGTTCTTC. Translated: CASSPLVEFEQFF.

This clone was found many times. This chain connects TRBV7-6 to TRBJ2-2; weak D call: TRBD2 (7 bases). This CDR3 contains 16 residues. V was clipped by 5 bases and J by 2 bases, with 15 bases between them. Germline-derived CDR1 and CDR2 are SGHVS and FNYEAQ. The CDR3 bases are TGTGCCAGCAGCCGTTTAGGGGGGGACAACACCGGGGAGCTGTTTTTT. Amino acids: CASSRLGGDNTGELFF.

This clone was picked up a small number of times. The chain combines TRBV29-1 with TRBJ2-3; a weak D match, TRBD1 (6 bases). Between the trimmed V and J ends, which lost 7 bases and 2 bases, there was a span of 16 bases. CDR1 is SQVTM, CDR2 ANQGSEA, per germline. The CDR3 covers 14 residues. Here the CDR3 DNA reads TGCAGCGCCGAAGGGACATCGTACACAGATACGCAGTATTTT. Residues: CSAEGTSYTDTQYF.

In its sample, this clone was seen many times. CDR3 DNA sequence: TGTGCCAGCAGCCCGCTGACTAGCGGCCAAGAGACCCAGTACTTC. It specifies CASSPLTSGQETQYF. The chain combines TRBV7-9 with TRBJ2-5; 9 positions match TRBD2. The CDR3 covers 15 residues. Germline assignment: CDR1 SEHNR and CDR2 FQNEAQ (reference sequence). V trimming: 5 bases; J trimming: 1 base; junction bases outside the gene matches: 5.

In this sample, this clone turned up many times. This chain connects TRBV7-9 to TRBJ1-2; the match to TRBD1 covers 10 bases. Germline CDR1 is SEHNR and CDR2 is FQNEAQ (reference sequence). J gave up 3 bases and V 4 bases, and 14 bases lay outside the gene matches. The CDR3 consists of 18 residues. This CDR3 reads CASSSPIEDRGLDYGYTF. The CDR3 region has the DNA TGTGCCAGCAGCTCACCGATAGAAGACAGGGGGCTCGACTATGGCTACACCTTC. The whole variable domain, filled in from reference TRBV7-9 and TRBJ1-2, reads DTGVSQNPRHKITKRGQNVTFRCDPISEHNRLYWYRQTLGQGPEFLTYFQNEAQLEKSRLLSDRFSAERPKGSFSTLEIQRTEQGDSAMYLCASSSPIEDRGLDYGYTFGSGTRLTVV.

The table lists this clone with many counts. The chain is built from TRBV7-8 and TRBJ1-2; TRBD1 matches 9 bases. CDR3 length equals 17 residues. V shed 5 bases and J 5 bases; nucleotides not matched to a gene: 15. Germline V gene data show CDR1 as SGHVS and CDR2 as FQNEAQ. CDR3 DNA sequence: TGTGCCAGCAGCCCTGACAGGGGGTCCCGATTTGATTATGGCTACACCTTC. Its translation: CASSPDRGSRFDYGYTF.

This clone was seen repeatedly, ten times or more. This chain uses TRBV18 with TRBJ2-7; the D gene is possibly TRBD2 (7 bases). The V and J ends lost 5 bases and 4 bases respectively, with 15 bases between them. Germline CDR1 reads KGHSH; CDR2 reads LQKENI. The CDR3 is 14 residues long. CDR3 residues: CASSSQGGGYEQYF. The CDR3 DNA reads as TGTGCCAGCTCATCACAGGGAGGGGGATACGAGCAGTACTTC.

This clone was detected many times. This rearrangement joins TRBV19 to TRBJ1-2, with 8 bases identical to TRBD1. Germline V CDR1 and CDR2: LNHDA, SQIVND (reference sequence). This CDR3 spans 13 amino acids. Trimming cost V 5 bases and J 7 bases; bases outside gene matches: 6. The CDR3 loop reads CASSETGAGGYTF. In DNA, the CDR3 is TGTGCCAGTAGTGAGACAGGGGCGGGTGGCTACACCTTC.

At least ten counts were recorded for this clone. The V and J genes are TRBV2 and TRBJ2-7; a possible D gene is TRBD1 (7 bases). V lost 2 bases, J lost 9 bases, and 14 bases lay in between. CDR3 length: 13 residues. Germline V gives CDR1 SNHLY, CDR2 FYNNEI. The CDR3 protein is CASSEFRGAGQYF. The CDR3 DNA reads as TGTGCCAGCAGTGAATTCAGGGGGGCAGGGCAGTACTTC.

J is TRBJ2-5 and V is TRBV7-7, with D possibly TRBD1 on 6 matching bases. The germline V gene has CDR1 SSHAT and CDR2 FNYEAQ (reference sequence). The V end lost 3 bases, the J end lost 4 bases, and 18 bases lay between the germline ends. CDR3 size: 16 residues. CDR3: CASSFSGTSLGETQYF. The CDR3 DNA reads as TGTGCCAGCAGCTTCTCCGGGACATCCCTCGGAGAGACCCAGTACTTC. Full variable domain (remainder filled in from reference TRBV7-7 and TRBJ2-5): GAGVSQSPRYKVTKRGQDVTLRCDPISSHATLYWYQQALGQGPEFLTYFNYEAQPDKSGLPSDRFSAERPEGSISTLTIQRTEQRDSAMYRCASSFSGTSLGETQYFGPGTRLLVL.